These 21 T cell receptor beta chains were all obtained from the same sample, sequenced in a study of OX40 agonist ivuxolimab in advanced cancers. Only in-frame clones appear in the TCRdb table, and some are missing; sequencing was by immunoSEQ multiplex PCR. The repertoire includes tens of thousands of clones, 88% of them detected once, and roughly 0.89% sits in the top ten. The source material was CD4+ or CD8+ T cells sorted from blood, sampled in a trial of the OX40 agonist ivuxolimab. The receptor source for this set is an adult with an advanced solid tumor such as melanoma, head and neck, liver or kidney cancer.

The V and J genes are TRBV7-3 and TRBJ2-1, with TRBD1 identical over 7 bases. The length of the CDR3 is 14 residues. CDR1 is SGHTA, CDR2 FQGTGA, per germline. J gave up 7 bases and V 5 bases, and 8 bases lay outside the gene matches. The CDR3 nucleotides are TGTGCCAGCAGCCTCCATGGACAGGTGAATGAGCAGTTCTTC. This gives the protein CASSLHGQVNEQFF. The full variable domain, in which reference TRBV7-3 and TRBJ2-1 provide the parts outside the CDR3, is GAGVSQTPSNKVTEKGKYVELRCDPISGHTALYWYRQSLGQGPEFLIYFQGTGAADDSGLPNDRFFAVRPEGSVSTLKIQRTERGDSAVYLCASSLHGQVNEQFFGPGTRLTVL.

The V call is TRBV7-8, the J call TRBJ2-3; 15 nucleotides line up with TRBD2. J lost 0 bases, V lost 0 bases, and 4 bases had no gene match. This CDR3 has 19 residues. CDR1 and CDR2 from the germline V gene are SGHVS and FQNEAQ. The CDR3 protein is CASSLAGLAGGLSTDTQYF. CDR3 bases: TGTGCCAGCAGCTTAGCTGGACTAGCGGGAGGGCTTAGCACAGATACGCAGTATTTT.

The chain has TRBV4-3 and TRBJ2-7; 8 bases line up with TRBD1. V lost 1 base and J lost 6; bases outside the gene matches: 5. The CDR3 contains 14 residues. CDR1 and CDR2 (germline): LGHNA, YSLEER. The CDR3 here is CASSQVTGVSEQYF. Written as DNA, the CDR3 is TGCGCCAGCAGCCAAGTGACAGGGGTGAGCGAGCAGTACTTC.

This clone occurred once. This rearrangement joins TRBV19 to TRBJ2-3, with a possible D match to TRBD1 (6 bases). In germline, CDR1 is LNHDA, CDR2 SQIVND (reference sequence). Deletions cut 6 bases from V and 4 bases from J, with 17 bases between. There are 15 residues in the CDR3. CDR3 bases: TGTGCCAGTAGACAATGGAAGACAGGAGCAGATACGCAGTATTTT. It specifies CASRQWKTGADTQYF.

The chain links TRBV9 to TRBJ2-3, with D perhaps assigned TRBD1 or TRBD2 (5 bases each). V dropped 3 bases and J dropped 0 bases, with 17 bases sitting between them. This CDR3 has 17 amino acids. Germline-derived CDR1 and CDR2 are SGDLS and YYNGEE. CDR3 coding DNA: TGTGCCAGCAGCGGCCCCCGGGGCCGATCTAGCACAGATACGCAGTATTTT. Translating gives CASSGPRGRSSTDTQYF.

V and J are TRBV28 and TRBJ2-1, with D perhaps matching TRBD1 (6 bases). Germline loops: CDR1 MDHEN, CDR2 SYDVKM. The CDR3 is 16 amino acids. Between the trimmed V and J ends, which lost 5 bases and 0 bases, there was a span of 14 bases. This CDR3 is CASSPPGARSYNEQFF. CDR3 in DNA: TGTGCCAGCAGTCCCCCAGGGGCCCGCTCCTACAATGAGCAGTTCTTC.

V usage is TRBV7-6 and J usage is TRBJ2-1; tentative D call: TRBD2 (6 bases). This CDR3 is built from 18 residues. V lost 3 bases and J lost 0, with 18 bases in between. CDR1 is SGHVS and CDR2 is FNYEAQ in the germline V gene. The CDR3 DNA sequence: TGTGCCAGCAGCTTGTCCTTAACTAGCAGTAACTCCTACAATGAGCAGTTCTTC. It specifies CASSLSLTSSNSYNEQFF.

The chain links TRBV5-8 to TRBJ2-7; TRBD1 matches 7 bases. Germline lookup yields CDR1 SGHTS and CDR2 YDEGEE. The CDR3 runs 15 residues. J lost 4 bases, V lost 4 bases, and 11 bases had no gene match. Written as DNA, the CDR3 is TGTGCCAGCAGCCAGCAGGTTGCCAGGGGGTACGAGCAGTACTTC. As protein: CASSQQVARGYEQYF.

This clone was seen a single time. The CDR3 loop is CASSVGGRGPYEQYF. The DNA for the CDR3 is TGTGCCAGCAGCGTAGGCGGTCGGGGCCCCTACGAGCAGTACTTC. This chain links TRBV9 with TRBJ2-7; D is possibly TRBD1 or TRBD2 (5 bases each). CDR1 and CDR2 from the germline V gene are SGDLS and YYNGEE. V was trimmed by 0 bases and J by 2 bases, leaving 12 bases between them. This CDR3 contains 15 residues.

The chain employs TRBV28 and TRBJ2-3, with unresolved D. CDR1 is MDHEN and CDR2 is SYDVKM in the germline V gene. The CDR3 length is 13 residues. Between the trimmed V and J ends, which lost 3 bases and 3 bases, there was a span of 7 bases. CDR3 sequence reads: CASSFRRTDTQYF. The CDR3 nucleotides read TGTGCCAGCAGTTTTCGTAGGACAGATACGCAGTATTTT.

The chain combines TRBV9 with TRBJ2-7; D is perhaps TRBD2 (6 bases). Trimming took off 4 bases at V and 0 bases at J, with 17 bases between the two ends. This CDR3 spans 16 amino acids. CDR1 is SGDLS, CDR2 YYNGEE, per germline. CDR3 in amino acids: CASSPRRDLSSYEQYF. The CDR3 DNA reads TGTGCCAGCAGCCCCCGCCGGGACTTAAGCTCCTACGAGCAGTACTTC.

This chain joins TRBV6-1 and TRBJ2-1; D unresolved. The CDR3 runs to 14 residues. V lost 5 bases to trimming and J lost 9 bases, with 17 bases between them. CDR1 is MNHNS, CDR2 SASEGT, per germline. As DNA, the CDR3 is TGTGCCAGCAGTCAGGACCCCGCCCATAGTGAGCAGTTCTTC. The encoded protein is CASSQDPAHSEQFF.

This clone is a singleton in its sample. J is TRBJ2-3 and V is TRBV18, with TRBD2 matching over 11 bases. The trim removed 3 bases at V and 2 bases at J, leaving 4 bases unmatched. The germline CDR1 and CDR2 sequences are KGHSH and LQKENI. The CDR3 runs to 16 residues. The CDR3 sequence is CASSPRLAGITDTQYF. CDR3 DNA sequence: TGTGCCAGCTCACCCCGACTAGCGGGGATCACAGATACGCAGTATTTT.

The chain links TRBV18 to TRBJ2-2; D uncertain. The V end was cut by 3 bases, the J end by 4 bases, with 6 bases between. This CDR3 spans 13 amino acids. Germline-derived CDR1 and CDR2 are KGHSH and LQKENI. The CDR3 DNA is TGTGCCAGCTCACCGATCGGCACCGGGGAGCTGTTTTTT. Translating it yields CASSPIGTGELFF.

The genes are TRBV18 and TRBJ2-3; D gene unclear. Germline V lookup: CDR1 KGHSH, CDR2 LQKENI. The CDR3 is 13 amino acids. Trimming took off 5 bases at V and 2 bases at J, with 8 bases between the two ends. CDR3 sequence: CASSVLVTDTQYF. The CDR3, as DNA: TGTGCCAGCTCAGTCCTAGTCACAGATACGCAGTATTTT.

This chain joins TRBV4-2 and TRBJ2-1; TRBD1 might be the D (6 bases). Trimming removed 4 bases from V and 7 bases from J, with 11 bases in between. The germline V gene encodes CDR1 LGHNA and CDR2 YNFKEQ. The length of the CDR3 is 13 residues. In nucleotides, the CDR3 is TGTGCCAGCAGCCTTCCGAGGGGGAATGAGCAGTTCTTC. It is translated as CASSLPRGNEQFF.

The V gene is TRBV19, the J gene TRBJ2-7, with a tentative D call TRBD2 (7 bases). From germline, CDR1 is LNHDA and CDR2 SQIVND (reference sequence). The CDR3 runs 17 residues. With 5 bases removed from V and 0 bases from J, the gap between germline ends came to 20 bases. This CDR3 is CASSPGQGTKRSYEQYF. CDR3 in DNA: TGTGCCAGTAGTCCGGGCCAGGGGACTAAGCGCTCCTACGAGCAGTACTTC.

This clone was counted between two and nine times. The rearrangement joins TRBV30 to TRBJ1-5; D perhaps matches TRBD1 (5 bases). Germline assignment: CDR1 GTSNPN and CDR2 SVGIG (reference sequence). This CDR3 region has 12 residues. V lost 5 bases to trimming and J lost 3 bases, with 8 bases between them. The CDR3 sequence is CAWGHLNQPQHF. DNA of the CDR3: TGTGCCTGGGGACACCTCAATCAGCCCCAGCATTTT.

This chain uses TRBV30 with TRBJ2-3; no reliable D call. The germline V gene has CDR1 GTSNPN and CDR2 SVGIG (reference sequence). Trimming pared 3 bases from V and 0 bases from J, leaving 10 bases between. The CDR3 has 14 residues. The CDR3 region has the DNA TGTGCCTGGAGAGGCCCCGTAAGCACAGATACGCAGTATTTT. The encoded protein is CAWRGPVSTDTQYF.

The CDR3 region is CATSRGTGVKDGYTF. CDR3 bases: TGTGCCACCAGCAGAGGGACAGGGGTTAAGGATGGCTACACCTTC. The J gene is TRBJ1-2, the V gene TRBV15; 9 bases agree with TRBD1. The CDR3 loop spans 15 amino acids. After removal of 1 base from V and 6 bases from J, the junction contained 6 bases not matched to a gene. Germline CDR1 and CDR2: LNHNV and YYDKDF (reference sequence).

J is TRBJ2-2 and V is TRBV19; a possible D gene is TRBD2 (5 bases). The CDR3 contains 14 residues. In germline, CDR1 is LNHDA, CDR2 SQIVND (reference sequence). Trimming stripped 7 bases from V and 0 bases from J, with 9 bases between. The DNA of the CDR3 is TGTGCCAGTATCCGGGGAACGAACACCGGGGAGCTGTTTTTT. Protein: CASIRGTNTGELFF.